These T cell receptor beta chains were read from a single sample in a study of blood T cell repertoires in COVID-19. Sequencing was performed with immunoSEQ multiplex PCR; in TCRdb, only in-frame clones are kept and a portion is missing. The sample carries about 250,000 clones, 86% recorded once. The sequenced sample consisted of PBMCs or T cells enriched from blood (not recorded which). These receptors were collected from a man between 18 and 29 years old who had recovered from COVID-19. Both conserved end residues are part of each CDR3. The D gene is left open where the match is weak. A row's size may be missing; if present it is once, few, many or a size class.

CDR3 protein: CATSRNPGTGSDTQYF
CDR3 DNA: TGTGCCACCAGCAGGAACCCCGGGACAGGGTCAGATACGCAGTATTTT
V gene: TRBV15
J gene: TRBJ2-3
D gene: TRBD1
clone size: NA

CDR3 protein: CASSSISGRSNEQFF
CDR3 DNA: TGTGCCAGCAGCTCTATTAGCGGGAGGTCCAATGAGCAGTTCTTC
V gene: TRBV7-8
J gene: TRBJ2-1
D gene: TRBD2
clone size: NA

CDR3 protein: CAISSRGGQVNSPLHF
CDR3 DNA: TGTGCCATCAGCTCCCGCGGGGGACAGGTTAATTCACCCCTCCACTTT
V gene: TRBV10-3
J gene: TRBJ1-6
D gene: TRBD1
clone size: NA

CDR3 protein: CASTRDRGWSEAFF
CDR3 DNA: TGCGCCAGCACCCGGGACAGGGGGTGGTCTGAAGCTTTCTTT
V gene: TRBV4-1
J gene: TRBJ1-1
D gene: TRBD1
clone size: NA

CDR3 protein: CASSLRDRGEAFF
CDR3 DNA: TGTGCCAGCAGTTTAAGGGACAGGGGAGAAGCTTTCTTT
V gene: TRBV28
J gene: TRBJ1-1
D gene: TRBD1
clone size: NA

CDR3 protein: CASRLSGSSYNEQFF
CDR3 DNA: TGTGCCAGCCGCCTGAGCGGGAGCTCCTACAATGAGCAGTTCTTC
V gene: TRBV27
J gene: TRBJ2-1
D gene: TRBD2
clone size: NA

CDR3 protein: CASSSTGLAGKETQYF
CDR3 DNA: TGTGCCAGCAGCTCCACGGGACTAGCGGGGAAAGAGACCCAGTACTTC
V gene: TRBV7-6
J gene: TRBJ2-5
D gene: TRBD2
clone size: NA

CDR3 protein: CASSQSGTDTQYF
CDR3 DNA: TGTGCCAGCAGCCAGTCGGGCACAGATACGCAGTATTTT
V gene: TRBV14
J gene: TRBJ2-3
D gene: NA
clone size: NA

CDR3 protein: CASSLGRGQAFF
CDR3 DNA: TGTGCCAGCTCACTTGGCAGGGGGCAGGCTTTCTTT
V gene: TRBV18
J gene: TRBJ1-1
D gene: TRBD1
clone size: NA

CDR3 protein: CASSPLRTLTGTGGDYGYTF
CDR3 DNA: TGTGCCAGCTCACCATTGAGAACCTTAACCGGGACAGGGGGTGACTATGGCTACACCTTC
V gene: TRBV18
J gene: TRBJ1-2
D gene: TRBD1
clone size: NA

CDR3 protein: CASSPRGYEQYF
CDR3 DNA: TGTGCCAGCAGTCCCAGGGGCTACGAGCAGTACTTC
V gene: TRBV2
J gene: TRBJ2-7
D gene: NA
clone size: NA

CDR3 protein: CATSDQARVGNEQFF
CDR3 DNA: TGTGCCACCAGTGATCAAGCCAGGGTTGGGAATGAGCAGTTCTTC
V gene: TRBV24-1
J gene: TRBJ2-1
D gene: NA
clone size: NA

CDR3 protein: CAISDGQGSTF
CDR3 DNA: TGTGCCATCAGTGATGGACAGGGGAGCACCTTC
V gene: TRBV10-3
J gene: TRBJ1-2
D gene: TRBD1
clone size: NA

CDR3 protein: CATSRGTAGDHYEQYF
CDR3 DNA: TGTGCCACCAGCAGAGGGACAGCGGGGGACCACTACGAGCAGTACTTC
V gene: TRBV15
J gene: TRBJ2-7
D gene: TRBD2
clone size: NA

CDR3 protein: CASSSRISYEQYF
CDR3 DNA: TGTGCCAGCAGCTCCCGTATCAGCTACGAGCAGTACTTC
V gene: TRBV13
J gene: TRBJ2-7
D gene: NA
clone size: NA

CDR3 protein: CASSLGPRETQYF
CDR3 DNA: TGTGCCAGCAGTTTAGGGCCGCGGGAGACCCAGTACTTC
V gene: TRBV12-3/TRBV12-4
J gene: TRBJ2-5
D gene: NA
clone size: NA

CDR3 protein: CASSSAYQETQYF
CDR3 DNA: TGTGCCAGCAGTTCCGCGTACCAAGAGACCCAGTACTTC
V gene: TRBV27
J gene: TRBJ2-5
D gene: NA
clone size: NA

CDR3 protein: CASRMDRGGPYGYTF
CDR3 DNA: TGTGCCAGCAGGATGGACAGGGGGGGACCATATGGCTACACCTTC
V gene: TRBV6-5
J gene: TRBJ1-2
D gene: TRBD1
clone size: NA

CDR3 protein: CASSLALGNTIYF
CDR3 DNA: TGTGCCAGCAGCTTAGCACTCGGAAACACCATATATTTT
V gene: TRBV11-3
J gene: TRBJ1-3
D gene: NA
clone size: NA

CDR3 protein: CASSLDPGLAYEQYF
CDR3 DNA: TGCGCCAGCAGCTTGGATCCGGGACTCGCCTACGAGCAGTACTTC
V gene: TRBV5-1
J gene: TRBJ2-7
D gene: NA
clone size: NA

CDR3 protein: CATPKDRTNEQYF
CDR3 DNA: TGCGCCACGCCTAAGGACAGGACGAACGAGCAGTACTTC
V gene: TRBV5-1
J gene: TRBJ2-7
D gene: TRBD1
clone size: NA

CDR3 protein: CASSTEETQYF
CDR3 DNA: TGCGCCAGCAGCACGGAAGAGACCCAGTACTTC
V gene: TRBV5-1
J gene: TRBJ2-5
D gene: NA
clone size: once

CDR3 protein: CASSSSGAGTEKLFF
CDR3 DNA: TGTGCCAGCAGCTCCAGCGGAGCGGGCACGGAAAAACTGTTTTTT
V gene: TRBV7-9
J gene: TRBJ1-4
D gene: NA
clone size: NA

CDR3 protein: CASSYEGAGEKLFF
CDR3 DNA: TGTGCCAGCAGTTACGAGGGGGCTGGTGAAAAACTGTTTTTT
V gene: TRBV6-5
J gene: TRBJ1-4
D gene: TRBD1
clone size: few

CDR3 protein: CASSGSTGATNEKLFF
CDR3 DNA: TGCGCCAGCAGTGGCTCTACGGGGGCAACTAATGAAAAACTGTTTTTT
V gene: TRBV10-1
J gene: TRBJ1-4
D gene: NA
clone size: NA

CDR3 protein: CASSQERTGRRSPLHF
CDR3 DNA: TGTGCCAGCAGCCAGGAAAGGACAGGGCGGCGGTCACCCCTCCACTTT
V gene: TRBV4-2
J gene: TRBJ1-6
D gene: TRBD1
clone size: once

CDR3 protein: CAWNNNYGYTF
CDR3 DNA: TGTGCCTGGAACAATAACTATGGCTACACCTTC
V gene: TRBV30
J gene: TRBJ1-2
D gene: NA
clone size: NA

CDR3 protein: CASSDQGGNEQFF
CDR3 DNA: TGTGCCAGCAGTGATCAGGGGGGCAATGAGCAGTTCTTC
V gene: TRBV2
J gene: TRBJ2-1
D gene: NA
clone size: NA

CDR3 protein: CASSQGGGTGANVLTF
CDR3 DNA: TGTGCCAGCAGCCAAGGCGGGGGGACTGGGGCCAACGTCCTGACTTTC
V gene: TRBV3-1/TRBV3-2
J gene: TRBJ2-6
D gene: TRBD2
clone size: NA

CDR3 protein: CASSSTTRRTDTQYF
CDR3 DNA: TGTGCCAGTAGTAGCACGACACGACGCACAGATACGCAGTATTTT
V gene: TRBV19
J gene: TRBJ2-3
D gene: NA
clone size: once

CDR3 protein: CASASGGGIYGYTF
CDR3 DNA: TGTGCCAGCGCCTCTGGGGGGGGGATCTATGGCTACACCTTC
V gene: TRBV27
J gene: TRBJ1-2
D gene: NA
clone size: NA

CDR3 protein: CASSLVRPPGRTEAFF
CDR3 DNA: TGTGCCAGCAGCTTAGTCCGCCCACCGGGTCGCACTGAAGCTTTCTTT
V gene: TRBV7-8
J gene: TRBJ1-1
D gene: NA
clone size: NA

CDR3 protein: CASSQDGSGRGYTF
CDR3 DNA: TGTGCCAGCAGCCAAGATGGGTCGGGGAGAGGCTACACCTTC
V gene: TRBV3-1/TRBV3-2
J gene: TRBJ1-2
D gene: NA
clone size: NA

CDR3 protein: CASSPGERNTEAFF
CDR3 DNA: TGTGCCAGCAGTCCCGGGGAGAGGAACACTGAAGCTTTCTTT
V gene: TRBV28
J gene: TRBJ1-1
D gene: NA
clone size: NA

CDR3 protein: CASSQGQGNSPLHF
CDR3 DNA: TGTGCCAGCAGCCAAGGGCAGGGAAATTCACCCCTCCACTTT
V gene: TRBV3-1/TRBV3-2
J gene: TRBJ1-6
D gene: NA
clone size: NA

CDR3 protein: CASSQYSTGGHGYTF
CDR3 DNA: TGTGCCAGCAGCCAGTACTCGACGGGGGGGCATGGCTACACCTTC
V gene: TRBV28
J gene: TRBJ1-2
D gene: NA
clone size: NA

CDR3 protein: CASSPLGTSGSNEQFF
CDR3 DNA: TGTGCCAGCAGCCCTTTGGGGACTAGCGGGAGTAATGAGCAGTTCTTC
V gene: TRBV5-4
J gene: TRBJ2-1
D gene: TRBD2
clone size: NA

CDR3 protein: CAWGTGVANEKLFF
CDR3 DNA: TGTGCCTGGGGAACAGGGGTGGCTAATGAAAAACTGTTTTTT
V gene: TRBV30
J gene: TRBJ1-4
D gene: TRBD1
clone size: NA

CDR3 protein: CAISESRLSGRAIEVGYGYTF
CDR3 DNA: TGTGCCATCAGTGAGTCGCGCCTTAGCGGCAGGGCTATCGAGGTCGGCTATGGCTACACCTTC
V gene: TRBV10-3
J gene: TRBJ1-2
D gene: NA
clone size: NA

CDR3 protein: CASGLVRGGRQYF
CDR3 DNA: TGTGCTAGTGGTTTGGTACGAGGAGGGAGGCAGTACTTC
V gene: TRBV12-5
J gene: TRBJ2-7
D gene: NA
clone size: few

CDR3 protein: CASSLSGQLEAFF
CDR3 DNA: TGTGCCAGCAGCTTATCCGGACAGCTAGAAGCTTTCTTT
V gene: TRBV7-2
J gene: TRBJ1-1
D gene: NA
clone size: few

CDR3 protein: CASSQVIGSGRARDTQYF
CDR3 DNA: TGTGCCAGCAGCCAAGTAATTGGTAGCGGGAGGGCCCGGGATACGCAGTATTTT
V gene: TRBV3-1/TRBV3-2
J gene: TRBJ2-3
D gene: TRBD2
clone size: once

CDR3 protein: CASSLGRGIGYEQYF
CDR3 DNA: TGCGCCAGCAGCTTGGGACGGGGTATTGGCTACGAGCAGTACTTC
V gene: TRBV5-1
J gene: TRBJ2-7
D gene: NA
clone size: NA

CDR3 protein: CASSPPGTVSNQPQHF
CDR3 DNA: TGTGCCAGCAGCCCCCCAGGGACAGTTAGCAATCAGCCCCAGCATTTT
V gene: TRBV5-5
J gene: TRBJ1-5
D gene: TRBD1
clone size: few

CDR3 protein: CASSPGTGLGAYGYTF
CDR3 DNA: TGTGCCAGCAGCCCCGGGACAGGGTTAGGGGCCTATGGCTACACCTTC
V gene: TRBV28
J gene: TRBJ1-2
D gene: TRBD1
clone size: once

CDR3 protein: CASSPQGQANTEAFF
CDR3 DNA: TGTGCCAGTAGTCCTCAAGGACAAGCGAACACTGAAGCTTTCTTT
V gene: TRBV19
J gene: TRBJ1-1
D gene: NA
clone size: NA